A single sample gave rise to the 30 T cell receptor beta chains below, sequenced in a study of control samples from healthy donors and cancer patients. Here immunoSEQ multiplex PCR was the method, and the copy in TCRdb shows in-frame clones only, minus some. This table holds about 80,000 clones, 85% to 90% found once. The sequenced material came from blood. The source of these receptors is a woman aged 60-75 years in good health.

The chain links TRBV6-6 to TRBJ1-2; D gene uncertain. The V gene's germline CDR1 is MNHNY and CDR2 SVGAGI (reference sequence). The V gene lost 5 bases and the J gene lost 4 bases, with 14 bases spanning the gap. CDR3 length: 14 amino acids. The CDR3 sequence: CASSPPELRYGYTF. The CDR3 DNA reads TGTGCCAGCAGTCCCCCAGAGCTGCGCTATGGCTACACCTTC.

The rearrangement joins TRBV19 to TRBJ2-1, with TRBD2 identical over 9 bases. CDR1 is LNHDA and CDR2 is SQIVND in the germline V gene (reference sequence). The CDR3 has 14 residues. V gave up 3 bases and J gave up 9 bases; unmatched junction bases: 6. The CDR3 nucleotides read TGTGCCAGTAGTATTCGCGGGGGGGCGGTTGAGCAGTTCTTC. This sequence encodes CASSIRGGAVEQFF.

V is TRBV4-1 and J is TRBJ2-5; tentative D call: TRBD1 (7 bases). The CDR3 contains 15 residues. CDR1 is MGHRA, CDR2 YSYEKL, per germline. The ends were cut back, 3 bases at V and 3 bases at J, with 14 bases in the middle. The CDR3 reads CASSHAGTEKETQYF. DNA of the CDR3: TGCGCCAGCAGCCACGCGGGGACAGAGAAAGAGACCCAGTACTTC.

To note about this clone: A junction boundary mismatches the germline segment, possibly from a read error. This chain links TRBV7-7 with TRBJ1-1, with a possible D match to TRBD1 (5 bases). The length of the CDR3 is 13 residues. Germline CDR1 reads SSHAT; CDR2 reads FNYEAQ (reference sequence). DNA of the CDR3: TGTGCTAGCAGCTTACAGGAGGGGACTGAAGCTTTCTTT. It codes for CASSLQEGTEAFF.

CDR3 in amino acids: CASSPTYTGNSPLHF. The CDR3 DNA is TGTGCCAGCAGCCCCACTTACACCGGGAATTCACCCCTCCACTTT. V and J are TRBV28 and TRBJ1-6; D call uncertain. V lost 6 bases to trimming and J lost 7 bases, with 16 bases between them. The CDR3 spans 15 residues. Germline V gives CDR1 MDHEN, CDR2 SYDVKM.

V is TRBV4-1 and J is TRBJ2-3; D uncertain. V lost 1 base, J lost 3 bases, and 5 bases lay in between. This CDR3 spans 13 amino acids. The germline V gene has CDR1 MGHRA and CDR2 YSYEKL. The CDR3, as DNA: TGCGCCAGCAGCCAAGGCCTGACAGATACGCAGTATTTT. This encodes CASSQGLTDTQYF.

The rearrangement joins TRBV4-3 to TRBJ2-3, with D possibly TRBD2 on 5 matching bases. V lost 1 base to trimming and J lost 4 bases, with 9 bases between them. Germline CDR1 LGHNA, CDR2 YSLEER. The CDR3 loop spans 14 amino acids. The CDR3 loop is CASSQVLAADTQYF. The CDR3 coding sequence is TGCGCCAGCAGCCAAGTGCTAGCAGCAGATACGCAGTATTTT.

V and J are TRBV27 and TRBJ1-1; the D gene is possibly TRBD1 (5 bases). The germline V and J ends were trimmed by 5 bases and 4 bases, with 11 bases remaining between them. The CDR3 contains 13 residues. Per the germline V gene, CDR1 is MNHEY and CDR2 is SMNVEV (reference sequence). CDR3 sequence reads: CASSRRQSTEAFF. Here the CDR3 DNA reads TGTGCCAGCAGTAGACGACAGAGCACTGAAGCTTTCTTT.

The V gene is TRBV27, the J gene TRBJ1-6; D is ambiguous. This CDR3 is 15 amino acids long. Germline assignment: CDR1 MNHEY and CDR2 SMNVEV (reference sequence). V was pared by 4 bases and J by 6 bases, with 13 bases between. As DNA, the CDR3 is TGTGCCAGCAGTTCCCGAGACGGGATTAATTCACCCCTCCACTTT. Amino acids: CASSSRDGINSPLHF.

V usage is TRBV5-6 and J usage is TRBJ1-1; D is uncertain. The V gene's germline CDR1 is SGHDT and CDR2 YYEEEE. V lost 5 bases, J lost 6 bases, and 20 bases lay in between. This CDR3 has 15 residues. Written as DNA, the CDR3 is TGTGCCAGCAGTTATATCTTGGTGGGGTCAGCTGAAGCTTTCTTT. Amino acid sequence: CASSYILVGSAEAFF.

This sequence joins TRBV7-8 and TRBJ1-5; D gene unclear. CDR3 length equals 16 residues. CDR1 SGHVS and CDR2 FQNEAQ come from the germline V gene. V dropped 5 bases and J dropped 2 bases, with 16 bases sitting between them. The CDR3 nucleotides read TGTGCCAGCAGCCCTCATCGAAGGGCTGGCAATCAGCCCCAGCATTTT. Residues: CASSPHRRAGNQPQHF.

The chain is built from TRBV2 and TRBJ2-3, with TRBD2 identical over 7 bases. The CDR3 covers 16 residues. V dropped 4 bases and J dropped 3; count of bases not matched to a gene: 10. Germline V gene sequence: CDR1 SNHLY, CDR2 FYNNEI. The CDR3 sequence is CASSGGGWGTTDTQYF. As DNA, the CDR3 is TGTGCCAGCAGTGGGGGAGGGTGGGGGACGACAGATACGCAGTATTTT.

The chain uses TRBV28 and TRBJ1-2; TRBD1 matches at 7 bases. The germline CDR1 and CDR2 sequences are MDHEN and SYDVKM. The V and J ends lost 6 bases and 11 bases, in that order; junction bases with no gene match: 18. The CDR3 totals 15 residues. CDR3: CASRTRPDRPQGYTF. DNA of the CDR3: TGTGCCAGCAGGACCCGACCGGACAGGCCCCAGGGGTACACCTTC.

The chain joins TRBV6-6 to TRBJ2-1; tentatively, D is TRBD1 or TRBD2 (5 bases each). This CDR3 contains 13 residues. V was trimmed by 2 bases and J by 9 bases, leaving 11 bases between them. In germline, CDR1 is MNHNY, CDR2 SVGAGI (reference sequence). The CDR3 DNA follows: TGTGCCAGCAGTTACCTGGGGGTTCCTGAGCAGTTCTTC. It specifies CASSYLGVPEQFF.

In DNA, the CDR3 is TGCGCCAGCAGCTTGAATGGCAGGGCCGAATATGAAGCTTTCTTT. It yields the protein CASSLNGRAEYEAFF. V usage is TRBV5-1 and J usage is TRBJ1-1; tentative D call: TRBD1 (5 bases). Germline CDR1 SGHRS, CDR2 YFSETQ. V shed 1 base and J shed 7 bases, with 17 bases lying between them. CDR3 size: 15 residues. Full variable domain (outside the CDR3, taken from reference TRBV5-1 and TRBJ1-1): KAGVTQTPRYLIKTRGQQVTLSCSPISGHRSVSWYQQTPGQGLQFLFEYFSETQRNKGNFPGRFSGRQFSNSRSEMNVSTLELGDSALYLCASSLNGRAEYEAFFGQGTRLTVV.

This chain joins TRBV28 and TRBJ1-2; D uncertain. V lost 8 bases to trimming and J lost 3 bases, with 16 bases between them. CDR3 size: 14 residues. CDR1 MDHEN and CDR2 SYDVKM come from the germline V gene. CDR3 residues: CASGLQAGDYGYTF. CDR3 in DNA: TGTGCCAGCGGACTTCAAGCAGGAGACTATGGCTACACCTTC.

The chain combines TRBV5-1 with TRBJ1-2; 10 positions match TRBD1. This CDR3 spans 14 amino acids. The junction had 4 bases not matched to a gene; V was cut back by 4 bases and J by 4 bases. Germline V gives CDR1 SGHRS, CDR2 YFSETQ. CDR3 sequence (DNA): TGCGCCAGCAGCATGGGGGACAGGGGCTATGGCTACACCTTC. Its translation is CASSMGDRGYGYTF.

The chain uses TRBV27 and TRBJ1-1; possibly TRBD1 for D (6 bases). CDR3 size: 15 residues. V was shortened by 5 bases and J by 1 base, with 14 bases between the two germline ends. Germline V lookup: CDR1 MNHEY, CDR2 SMNVEV (reference sequence). The CDR3 region has the DNA TGTGCCAGCAGTCTTAGGGCGGACAGGAACACTGAAGCTTTCTTT. It encodes CASSLRADRNTEAFF.

The chain links TRBV6-5 to TRBJ1-4; D not certain. Trimming took 6 bases from V and 3 from J, leaving 2 bases between them. The germline V gene encodes CDR1 MNHEY and CDR2 SVGAGI. The CDR3 loop spans 11 amino acids. The CDR3, as DNA: TGTGCCAGCAGAGCTAATGAAAAACTGTTTTTT. It is translated as CASRANEKLFF.

In DNA form, the CDR3 reads TGCGCCAGCAGCCAAGCGAAAAGGGGGCCGGGGACTGAAGCTTTCTTT. Amino acid sequence: CASSQAKRGPGTEAFF. This chain links TRBV4-3 with TRBJ1-1, with 7 positions matching TRBD1. The germline V gene has CDR1 LGHNA and CDR2 YSLEER. V lost 1 base and J lost 5; bases outside the gene matches: 10. This CDR3 region has 16 residues.

The chain links TRBV5-6 to TRBJ2-2; unclear D gene. The CDR3 runs 13 residues. V gave up 3 bases and J gave up 5 bases, with 8 bases separating them. The V gene's germline CDR1 is SGHDT and CDR2 YYEEEE. The CDR3 DNA is TGTGCCAGCAGCTCCAGTAATACCGGGGAGCTGTTTTTT. Protein: CASSSSNTGELFF. The variable domain in full, completed from reference TRBV5-6 and TRBJ2-2, reads DAGVTQSPTHLIKTRGQQVTLRCSPKSGHDTVSWYQQALGQGPQFIFQYYEEEERQRGNFPDRFSGHQFPNYSSELNVNALLLGDSALYLCASSSSNTGELFFGEGSRLTVL.

This sequence joins TRBV28 and TRBJ2-7, with D possibly TRBD2 on 6 matching bases. The germline V gene encodes CDR1 MDHEN and CDR2 SYDVKM. There are 14 residues in the CDR3. V was cut by 8 bases and J by 3 bases, with 17 bases left in between. This CDR3 reads CASETTTRVYEQYF. For the CDR3, the DNA is TGTGCCAGCGAAACGACGACTAGGGTCTACGAGCAGTACTTC.

The V and J genes are TRBV7-9 and TRBJ2-3, with a possible D match to TRBD2 (6 bases). The germline CDR1 and CDR2 sequences are SEHNR and FQNEAQ (reference sequence). This CDR3 contains 16 residues. V was shortened by 4 bases and J by 0 bases, with 14 bases between the two germline ends. CDR3 region: CASSSPRETSTDTQYF. CDR3 nucleotide sequence: TGTGCCAGCAGCTCCCCCCGGGAGACTAGCACAGATACGCAGTATTTT.

This clone is medium-sized (0.01 to 0.1%). This chain links TRBV4-3 with TRBJ2-7, with 14 nucleotides matching TRBD2. The CDR3 is made up of 17 amino acids. Unmatched junction bases numbered 9, after V lost 5 bases and J lost 3 bases. Looked up from germline, CDR1 is LGHNA and CDR2 is YSLEER. DNA of the CDR3: TGCGCCAGCAGCAAAGGGACTAGCGGGAGTTCGGGCTACGAGCAGTACTTC. Its translation is CASSKGTSGSSGYEQYF.

This chain links TRBV4-3 with TRBJ2-3; 8 bases line up with TRBD2. There are 16 residues in the CDR3. CDR1 is LGHNA, CDR2 YSLEER, per germline. The junction had 7 bases not matched to a gene; V was cut back by 2 bases and J by 3 bases. The CDR3 sequence: CASSQSASGRTDTQYF. The CDR3 bases are TGCGCCAGCAGCCAATCGGCTAGCGGGCGGACAGATACGCAGTATTTT.

The chain carries TRBV24-1 and TRBJ2-3; TRBD2 aligns across 11 bases. The V gene's germline CDR1 is KGHDR and CDR2 SFDVKD. CDR3 length equals 15 residues. The V and J ends lost 7 bases and 4 bases, in that order; junction bases with no gene match: 6. The CDR3: CATRDSGRAADTQYF. The CDR3 bases are TGTGCCACCAGAGATAGCGGGAGGGCTGCAGATACGCAGTATTTT.

The gene calls are TRBV10-1 and TRBJ2-1, with 8 bases fitting TRBD2. From germline, CDR1 is WNHNN and CDR2 SYGVQD (reference sequence). V trimming: 3 bases; J trimming: 8 bases; junction bases outside the gene matches: 6. The CDR3 runs to 14 residues. CDR3 amino acids: CASSEAAGVHEQFF. CDR3 DNA: TGCGCCAGCAGTGAAGCAGCGGGGGTCCATGAGCAGTTCTTC.

The chain links TRBV19 to TRBJ1-6; 8 nucleotides agree with TRBD1. The germline gives CDR1 LNHDA, CDR2 SQIVND (reference sequence). The CDR3 runs to 13 residues. V was pared by 10 bases and J by 10 bases, with 9 bases of the junction left unmatched. CDR3 DNA sequence: TGTGCCACCAGGACAGGGCAACACTCACCCCTCCACTTT. It specifies CATRTGQHSPLHF.

The rearrangement joins TRBV19 to TRBJ1-2, with 8 positions matching TRBD1. The CDR3 sequence is 13 residues long. V was pared by 3 bases and J by 8 bases, with 5 bases of the junction left unmatched. CDR1 is LNHDA and CDR2 is SQIVND in the germline V gene (reference sequence). CDR3 coding DNA: TGTGCCAGTAGTATTGGATCAGGGGGCGGCTACACCTTC. The encoded protein is CASSIGSGGGYTF.

V usage is TRBV5-1 and J usage is TRBJ2-1, with 7 bases matching TRBD1. V lost 0 bases, J lost 4 bases, and 1 base stayed unmatched. This CDR3 region has 14 residues. Germline V CDR1 and CDR2: SGHRS, YFSETQ. In DNA form, the CDR3 reads TGCGCCAGCAGCTTGGGGACAGGATACAATGAGCAGTTCTTC. Its protein product is CASSLGTGYNEQFF.